The 15 T cell receptor beta chains listed next were all sequenced from one sample in a study of blood T cell repertoires in COVID-19. Repertoires were generated with immunoSEQ multiplex PCR, while TCRdb's copy carries only in-frame clones and drops some. The sample has approximately 98,000 clones, 81% seen once; the top ten hold around 4.4%. Sample: peripheral blood. The receptors were sampled from a man in his 60s with acute or convalescent COVID-19.

The chain couples TRBV6-5 to TRBJ2-5; D ambiguous. Looked up from germline, CDR1 is MNHEY and CDR2 is SVGAGI. Deletions cut 5 bases from V and 7 bases from J, with 14 bases between. The CDR3 length is 13 residues. The CDR3 region is CASSKRFGGTQYF. The CDR3 nucleotides read TGTGCCAGCAGTAAGCGTTTCGGCGGGACCCAGTACTTC.

As DNA, the CDR3 is TGTGCCAGCAGCCCCTCCGACAGAGATAATTCACCCCTCCACTTT. Protein: CASSPSDRDNSPLHF. The chain links TRBV28 to TRBJ1-6; a weak D match, TRBD1 (5 bases). Germline V lookup: CDR1 MDHEN, CDR2 SYDVKM. V was clipped by 6 bases and J by 5 bases, with 14 bases between them. This CDR3 is built from 15 residues.

The chain links TRBV7-9 to TRBJ1-5, with TRBD1 as a possible D gene (6 bases). The CDR3 runs to 15 residues. Looked up from germline, CDR1 is SEHNR and CDR2 is FQNEAQ (reference sequence). V dropped 5 bases and J dropped 0 bases, with 11 bases sitting between them. The CDR3 sequence: CASSATGNSNQPQHF. For the CDR3, the DNA is TGTGCCAGCAGCGCGACAGGAAATAGCAATCAGCCCCAGCATTTT.

The rearrangement links TRBV7-2 to TRBJ1-3; D gene unclear. The germline CDR1 and CDR2 sequences are SGHTA and FQGNSA. The V end lost 1 base, the J end lost 0 bases, and 10 bases lay between the germline ends. CDR3 size: 16 residues. The CDR3, as DNA: TGTGCCAGCAGCTTAGGATACCTAGACTCTGGAAACACCATATATTTT. Translated: CASSLGYLDSGNTIYF.

The chain is built from TRBV5-4 and TRBJ2-3, with D perhaps matching TRBD2 (5 bases). Trimming stripped 0 bases from V and 5 bases from J, with 10 bases between. Germline V lookup: CDR1 SGHNT, CDR2 YYREEE (reference sequence). This CDR3 is 14 amino acids long. DNA of the CDR3: TGTGCCAGCAGCTTGGGCGGGCCTCAAGATACGCAGTATTTT. The encoded protein is CASSLGGPQDTQYF.

The V call is TRBV14, the J call TRBJ2-3; D is undetermined. Trimming took off 1 base at V and 10 bases at J, with 9 bases between the two ends. From germline, CDR1 is SGHDN and CDR2 FVKESK. The CDR3 length is 12 residues. CDR3 coding DNA: TGTGCCAGCAGCCAAGGGAGTCAAGCGCAGTATTTT. This translates into CASSQGSQAQYF. Filled out from reference TRBV14 and TRBJ2-3, the complete variable domain reads EAGVTQFPSHSVIEKGQTVTLRCDPISGHDNLYWYRRVMGKEIKFLLHFVKESKQDESGMPNNRFLAERTGGTYSTLKVQPAELEDSGVYFCASSQGSQAQYFGPGTRLTVL.

The rearrangement links TRBV6-5 to TRBJ1-2; D is uncertain. Germline CDR1 MNHEY, CDR2 SVGAGI. CDR3 length equals 12 residues. Trimming took off 10 bases at V and 7 bases at J, with 16 bases between the two ends. CDR3 loop: CATEGSTIGYTF. The CDR3 DNA is TGTGCCACCGAGGGCAGCACTATTGGCTACACCTTC.

This clone was detected once. The gene calls are TRBV7-9 and TRBJ1-2; 7 bases are a match to TRBD1. This CDR3 has 14 residues. V lost 2 bases and J lost 2; bases outside the gene matches: 2. The germline V gene encodes CDR1 SEHNR and CDR2 FQNEAQ (reference sequence). The DNA for the CDR3 is TGTGCCAGCAGCTTAACGGGACAGAACTATGGCTACACCTTC. Translating gives CASSLTGQNYGYTF.

The V gene is TRBV2, the J gene TRBJ1-4; maybe TRBD1 (5 bases). The CDR3 runs 17 residues. V dropped 0 bases and J dropped 1 base, with 12 bases sitting between them. Germline CDR1 is SNHLY and CDR2 is FYNNEI. CDR3 in DNA: TGTGCCAGCAGTGAAGCGGAAAGGGGTATAACTAATGAAAAACTGTTTTTT. Translated: CASSEAERGITNEKLFF.

The chain carries TRBV19 and TRBJ1-1, with 9 bases lining up with TRBD1. The trim removed 2 bases at V and 7 bases at J, leaving 8 bases unmatched. CDR1 is LNHDA and CDR2 is SQIVND in the germline V gene (reference sequence). The CDR3 spans 15 residues. As DNA, the CDR3 is TGTGCCAGTAGTATACCCCGAACAGGGGGCGTTGAAGCTTTCTTT. This gives the protein CASSIPRTGGVEAFF.

The chain uses TRBV6-5 and TRBJ2-1, with 7 bases fitting TRBD1. Germline V gene lookup returns CDR1 MNHEY and CDR2 SVGAGI. The length of the CDR3 is 14 residues. V dropped 0 bases and J dropped 9; count of bases not matched to a gene: 5. The CDR3 region is CASSYSEGATEQFF. CDR3 sequence (DNA): TGTGCCAGCAGTTACTCAGAGGGGGCAACTGAGCAGTTCTTC.

The chain employs TRBV29-1 and TRBJ1-4, with 7 bases fitting TRBD1. The V segment lost 5 bases and the J segment 7 bases; nucleotides outside the gene matches: 4. Looked up from germline, CDR1 is SQVTM and CDR2 is ANQGSEA. The CDR3 extends over 12 amino acids. This chain's CDR3 is CSVQGVGEKLFF. CDR3 nucleotides: TGCAGCGTTCAGGGGGTGGGTGAAAAACTGTTTTTT.

The chain couples TRBV2 to TRBJ1-2, with D possibly TRBD1 on 5 matching bases. The V end was cut by 6 bases, the J end by 3 bases, with 8 bases between. In germline, CDR1 is SNHLY, CDR2 FYNNEI. The CDR3 sequence is 12 residues long. CDR3 sequence reads: CASRQGDYGYTF. DNA of the CDR3: TGTGCCAGCAGGCAGGGTGACTATGGCTACACCTTC. Based on the CDR3 plus reference TRBV2 and TRBJ1-2, the full variable domain is EPEVTQTPSHQVTQMGQEVILRCVPISNHLYFYWYRQILGQKVEFLVSFYNNEISEKSEIFDDQFSVERPDGSNFTLKIRSTKLEDSAMYFCASRQGDYGYTFGSGTRLTVV.

The CDR3 is CASSYPRVSEAFF. Here the CDR3 DNA reads TGTGCCAGCAGTTACCCCCGCGTCTCCGAAGCTTTCTTT. The chain carries TRBV6-5 and TRBJ1-1; D is uncertain. CDR3 size: 13 residues. V was shortened by 2 bases and J by 8 bases, with 12 bases between the two germline ends. In germline, CDR1 is MNHEY, CDR2 SVGAGI.

The rearrangement uses TRBV29-1 and TRBJ1-1; D uncertain. V gave up 4 bases and J gave up 3 bases, with 9 bases separating them. The germline V gene encodes CDR1 SQVTM and CDR2 ANQGSEA. The CDR3 length is 12 residues. CDR3 nucleotide sequence: TGCAGCGTTGGAGATACTTACACTGAAGCTTTCTTT. Translation gives CSVGDTYTEAFF.